These T cell receptor beta chains were read from a single sample in a study of cytomegalovirus exposure and HLA in healthy donors. The protocol was immunoSEQ multiplex PCR, while the TCRdb copy is restricted to in-frame clones and leaves out a portion. The table has 85,000 to 100,000 clones, just under 80% seen once. The sample was PBMCs. All receptors come from a woman between 40 and 50 years old in good health and CMV-seropositive. The CDR3 runs from the conserved cysteine through the conserved F or W. D genes are given only for firm matches. The listing skips clone size in some rows; elsewhere it reads once, few, many or a size class.

j_call | clone_size | v_call | d_call | cdr3_nt | cdr3_aa
TRBJ2-2 | once | TRBV5-1 | TRBD1 | TGCGCCAGCAGCTGGTCCGGGACAGGAAACACCGGGGAGCTGTTTTTT | CASSWSGTGNTGELFF
TRBJ2-5 | . | TRBV5-1 | . | TGCGCCAGCAGCTTGGCTGCAGGGTCGGAGACCCAGTACTTC | CASSLAAGSETQYF
TRBJ2-7 | . | TRBV27 | . | TGTGCCAGCAGTCCACAGGTAGCCTACGAGCAGTACTTC | CASSPQVAYEQYF
TRBJ2-7 | few | TRBV27 | TRBD1 | TGTGCCAGCAGTTTGACGGGACAGGGGCTCTACGAGCAGTACTTC | CASSLTGQGLYEQYF
TRBJ1-4 | . | TRBV4-1 | TRBD1 | TGCGCCAGCAGCCAAGAAACAGGGGGCGCATTCGCCGAAGAAAAACTGTTTTTT | CASSQETGGAFAEEKLFF
TRBJ1-2 | . | TRBV6-5 | . | TGTGCCAGCAGTCCACAGGGCTATGGCTACACCTTC | CASSPQGYGYTF
TRBJ2-5 | . | TRBV6-5 | TRBD2 | TGTGCCAGCAGTTACCGTACTAGCGGGCGCCAAGGGACCCAGTACTTC | CASSYRTSGRQGTQYF
TRBJ1-2 | once | TRBV19 | TRBD1 | TGTGCCAGTAGTGATGCAGGGGGTATTTATGGCTACACCTTC | CASSDAGGIYGYTF
TRBJ1-1 | few | TRBV6-5 | . | TGTGCCAGCAGTTACTCGAGTCTGAACACTGAAGCTTTCTTT | CASSYSSLNTEAFF
TRBJ2-3 | . | TRBV10-3 | TRBD2 | TGTGCCATCAGTGAGTCGTCGGCGGGAGGGATGACAGATACGCAGTATTTT | CAISESSAGGMTDTQYF
TRBJ2-1 | few | TRBV6-4 | TRBD2 | TGTGCCAGCAGTCTTCTAGCGGGAGGTTACAATGAGCAGTTCTTC | CASSLLAGGYNEQFF
TRBJ1-1 | . | TRBV11-3 | . | TGTGCCAGCAGCTTAGCTCACAGGGCGGACACTGAAGCTTTCTTT | CASSLAHRADTEAFF
TRBJ2-1 | . | TRBV14 | TRBD2 | TGTGCCAGCAGCCACCGTTTCTCGGGAGGGGTTAATGAGCAGTTCTTC | CASSHRFSGGVNEQFF
TRBJ1-4 | once | TRBV18 | . | TGTGCCAGCTCACCACAACAGGAAAGAACCTCAACTAATGAAAAACTGTTTTTT | CASSPQQERTSTNEKLFF
TRBJ2-2 | . | TRBV7-9 | TRBD1 | TGTGCCAGCAGCTCTAAAAATACAGGGGCCGGGGAGCTGTTTTTT | CASSSKNTGAGELFF
TRBJ2-2 | few | TRBV30 | TRBD1 | TGTGCCTGGAGTATCCCCGGGACAGGGGGCTCCACCGGGGAGCTGTTTTTT | CAWSIPGTGGSTGELFF
TRBJ1-1 | . | TRBV10-2 | . | TGCGCCAGCAGGAAGAGCACGGGGAACACTGAAGCTTTCTTT | CASRKSTGNTEAFF
TRBJ2-1 | . | TRBV27 | . | TGTGCCAGCTTCAACTATGCCCATGAGCAGTTCTTC | CASFNYAHEQFF
TRBJ1-2 | few | TRBV9 | TRBD1 | TGTGCCAGCAGCGGTTTACAGGGGCCCTATGGCTACACCTTC | CASSGLQGPYGYTF
TRBJ1-2 | once | TRBV7-9 | . | TGTGCCAGCAGGCCAACAGGGCCTAACAATGGCTACACCTTC | CASRPTGPNNGYTF
TRBJ2-1 | once | TRBV6-1 | TRBD2 | TGTGCCAGCGGAATGACTAGCGGTACCTACAATGAGCAGTTCTTC | CASGMTSGTYNEQFF
TRBJ1-5 | . | TRBV7-8 | . | TGTGCCAGCAGCTCCGTGGGTGGAGCCCAGCATTTT | CASSSVGGAQHF
TRBJ1-5 | . | TRBV19 | . | TGTGCCAGTAGTTTGGGGGCGGATCAGCCCCAGCATTTT | CASSLGADQPQHF
TRBJ2-1 | . | TRBV27 | . | TGTGCCAGCAGTTTACAGCTAGAAATTGGTGAGCAGTTCTTC | CASSLQLEIGEQFF
TRBJ2-5 | . | TRBV19 | . | TGTGCCAGTAGTATAAGAAGCGGCAGAAAAGAGACCCAGTACTTC | CASSIRSGRKETQYF
TRBJ2-5 | . | TRBV14 | TRBD2 | TGTGCCAGCAGCCAAGCGGGTAGCGGGAGGTTTCAAGAGACCCAGTACTTC | CASSQAGSGRFQETQYF
TRBJ1-4 | . | TRBV5-1 | . | TGCGCCAGCAGCACTCAGGGTGGGACTAATGAAAAACTGTTTTTT | CASSTQGGTNEKLFF
TRBJ2-2 | . | TRBV2 | TRBD1 | TGTGCCAGCAGTTGGGCGTCCGACAGGGCGAACACCGGGGAGCTGTTTTTT | CASSWASDRANTGELFF
TRBJ2-5 | . | TRBV10-3 | . | TGTGCCATCAGCCCCACTAGCCACCAAGAGACCCAGTACTTC | CAISPTSHQETQYF
TRBJ2-1 | once | TRBV5-4 | TRBD2 | TGTGCCAGCAGCTTGGCAGGACTAGCGGGAAATGAGCAGTTCTTC | CASSLAGLAGNEQFF